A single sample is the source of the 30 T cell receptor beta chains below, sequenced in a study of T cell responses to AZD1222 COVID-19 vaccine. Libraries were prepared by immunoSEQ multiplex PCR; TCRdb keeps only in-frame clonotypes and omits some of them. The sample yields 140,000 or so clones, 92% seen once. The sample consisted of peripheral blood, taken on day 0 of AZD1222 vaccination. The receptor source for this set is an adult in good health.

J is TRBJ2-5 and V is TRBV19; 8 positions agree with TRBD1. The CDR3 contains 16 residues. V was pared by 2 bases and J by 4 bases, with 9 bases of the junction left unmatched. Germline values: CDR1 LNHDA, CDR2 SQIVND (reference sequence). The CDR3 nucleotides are TGTGCCAGTAGTATACTGGGTTCGACAGGGGTAGAGACCCAGTACTTC. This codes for CASSILGSTGVETQYF.

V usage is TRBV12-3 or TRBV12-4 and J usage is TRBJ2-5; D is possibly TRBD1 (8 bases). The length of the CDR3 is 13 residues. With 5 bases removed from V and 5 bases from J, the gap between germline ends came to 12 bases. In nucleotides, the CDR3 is TGTGCCAGCAGTCCACAGGGGGGGGAGACCCAGTACTTC. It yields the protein CASSPQGGETQYF.

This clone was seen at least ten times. CDR3 sequence: CASSVAAGRTGELFF. CDR3 DNA: TGTGCCAGCAGTGTAGCAGCGGGGCGCACCGGGGAGCTGTTTTTT. The chain combines TRBV6-1 with TRBJ2-2; 7 nucleotides agree with TRBD2. With V trimmed by 4 bases and J by 4 bases, 6 bases remained unmatched. Germline CDR1 is MNHNS and CDR2 is SASEGT. This CDR3 region has 15 residues.

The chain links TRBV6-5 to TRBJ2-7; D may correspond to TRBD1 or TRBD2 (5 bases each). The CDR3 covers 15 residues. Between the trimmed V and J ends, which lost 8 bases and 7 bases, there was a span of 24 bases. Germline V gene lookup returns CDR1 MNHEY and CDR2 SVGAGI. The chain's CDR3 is CASGLYGTPMGEQYF. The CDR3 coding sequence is TGTGCCAGCGGGCTTTATGGGACCCCGATGGGGGAGCAGTACTTC.

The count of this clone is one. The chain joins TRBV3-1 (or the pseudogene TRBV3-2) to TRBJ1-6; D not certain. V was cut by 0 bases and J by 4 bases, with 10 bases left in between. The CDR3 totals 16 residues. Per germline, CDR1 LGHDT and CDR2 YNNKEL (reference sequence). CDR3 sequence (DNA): TGTGCCAGCAGCCAAGATTGGGCGGGTTATAATTCACCCCTCCACTTT. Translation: CASSQDWAGYNSPLHF.

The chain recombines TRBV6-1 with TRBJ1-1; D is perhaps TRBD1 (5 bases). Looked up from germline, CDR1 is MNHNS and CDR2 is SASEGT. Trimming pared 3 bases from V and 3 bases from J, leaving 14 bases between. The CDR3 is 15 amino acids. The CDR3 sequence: CASSDRDPRDTEAFF. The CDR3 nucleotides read TGTGCCAGCAGTGACAGGGACCCACGGGACACTGAAGCTTTCTTT.

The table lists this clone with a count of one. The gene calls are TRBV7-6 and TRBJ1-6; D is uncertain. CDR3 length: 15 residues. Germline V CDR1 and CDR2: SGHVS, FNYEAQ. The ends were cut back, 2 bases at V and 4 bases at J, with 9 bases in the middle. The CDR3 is CASSLSGGYNSPLHF. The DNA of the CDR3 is TGTGCCAGCAGCTTATCCGGAGGTTATAATTCACCCCTCCACTTT.

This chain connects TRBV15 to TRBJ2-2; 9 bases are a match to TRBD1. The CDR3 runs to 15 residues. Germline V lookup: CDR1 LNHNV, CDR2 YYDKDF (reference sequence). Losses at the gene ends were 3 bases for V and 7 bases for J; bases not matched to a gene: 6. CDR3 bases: TGTGCCACCAGCAGTTTACAGGGGGCCGGCGGGGAGCTGTTTTTT. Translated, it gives CATSSLQGAGGELFF.

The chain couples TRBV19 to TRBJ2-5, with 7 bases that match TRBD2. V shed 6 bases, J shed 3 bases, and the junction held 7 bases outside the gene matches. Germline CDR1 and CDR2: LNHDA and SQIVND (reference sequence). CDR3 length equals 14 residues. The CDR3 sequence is CASRRTSWEETQYF. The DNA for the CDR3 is TGTGCCAGTAGACGGACTAGTTGGGAAGAGACCCAGTACTTC.

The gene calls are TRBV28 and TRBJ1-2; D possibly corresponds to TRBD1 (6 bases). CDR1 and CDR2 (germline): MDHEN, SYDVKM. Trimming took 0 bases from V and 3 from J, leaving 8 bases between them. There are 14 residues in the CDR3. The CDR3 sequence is CASSLWTGDYGYTF. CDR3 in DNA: TGTGCCAGCAGTTTATGGACAGGCGACTATGGCTACACCTTC.

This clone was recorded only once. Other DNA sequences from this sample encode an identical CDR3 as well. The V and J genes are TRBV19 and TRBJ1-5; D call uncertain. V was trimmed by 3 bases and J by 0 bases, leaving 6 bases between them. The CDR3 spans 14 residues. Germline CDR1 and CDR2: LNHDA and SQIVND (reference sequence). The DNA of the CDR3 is TGTGCCAGTAGTATTACCGGTAGCAATCAGCCCCAGCATTTT. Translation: CASSITGSNQPQHF.

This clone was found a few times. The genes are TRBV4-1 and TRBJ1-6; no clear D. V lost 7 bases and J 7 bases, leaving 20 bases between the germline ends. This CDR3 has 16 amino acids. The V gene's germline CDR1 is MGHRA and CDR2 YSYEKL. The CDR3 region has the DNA TGCGCCAGCAAAGAGGGTTTGGAGCAGGCAAATTCACCCCTCCACTTT. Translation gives CASKEGLEQANSPLHF.

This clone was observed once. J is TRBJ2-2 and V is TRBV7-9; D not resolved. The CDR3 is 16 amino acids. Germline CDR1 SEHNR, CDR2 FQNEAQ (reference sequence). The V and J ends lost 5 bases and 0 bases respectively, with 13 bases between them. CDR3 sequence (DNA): TGTGCCAGCAGCGGGATGGGTACTTCGAACACCGGGGAGCTGTTTTTT. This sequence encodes CASSGMGTSNTGELFF.

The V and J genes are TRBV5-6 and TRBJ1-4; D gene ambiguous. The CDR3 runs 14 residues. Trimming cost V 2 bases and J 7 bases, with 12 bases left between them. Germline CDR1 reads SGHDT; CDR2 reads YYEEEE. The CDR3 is CASSLARQSEKLFF. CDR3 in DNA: TGTGCCAGCAGCTTAGCCCGGCAGAGTGAAAAACTGTTTTTT.

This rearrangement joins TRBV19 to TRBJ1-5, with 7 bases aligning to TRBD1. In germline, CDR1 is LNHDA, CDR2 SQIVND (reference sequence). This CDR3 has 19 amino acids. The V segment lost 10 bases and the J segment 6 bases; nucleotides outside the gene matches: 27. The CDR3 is CATKGPRAWTGQLRQPQHF. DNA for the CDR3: TGTGCCACCAAAGGGCCTAGGGCCTGGACAGGCCAATTACGTCAGCCCCAGCATTTT. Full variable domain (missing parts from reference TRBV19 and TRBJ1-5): DGGITQSPKYLFRKEGQNVTLSCEQNLNHDAMYWYRQDPGQGLRLIYYSQIVNDFQKGDIAEGYSVSREKKESFPLTVTSAQKNPTAFYLCATKGPRAWTGQLRQPQHFGDGTRLSIL.

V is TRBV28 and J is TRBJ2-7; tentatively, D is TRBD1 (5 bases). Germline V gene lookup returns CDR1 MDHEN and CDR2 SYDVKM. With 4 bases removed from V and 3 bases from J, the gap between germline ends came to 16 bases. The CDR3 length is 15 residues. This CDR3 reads CASSSRPWGRYEQYF. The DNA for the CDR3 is TGTGCCAGCAGTTCCCGGCCGTGGGGCCGCTACGAGCAGTACTTC.

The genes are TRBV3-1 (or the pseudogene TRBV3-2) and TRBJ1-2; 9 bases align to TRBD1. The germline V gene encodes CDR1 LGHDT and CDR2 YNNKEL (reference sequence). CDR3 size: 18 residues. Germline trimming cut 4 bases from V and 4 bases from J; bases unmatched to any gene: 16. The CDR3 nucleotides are TGTGCCAGCAGCCGAGGCACCGGGACAGGGAGCATAAGCTATGGCTACACCTTC. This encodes CASSRGTGTGSISYGYTF.

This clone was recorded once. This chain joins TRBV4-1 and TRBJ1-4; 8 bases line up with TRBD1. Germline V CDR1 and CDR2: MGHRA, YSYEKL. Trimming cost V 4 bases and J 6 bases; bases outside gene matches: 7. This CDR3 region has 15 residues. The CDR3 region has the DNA TGCGCCAGCAGCCTACACAGGGGGTCATATGAAAAACTGTTTTTT. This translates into CASSLHRGSYEKLFF.

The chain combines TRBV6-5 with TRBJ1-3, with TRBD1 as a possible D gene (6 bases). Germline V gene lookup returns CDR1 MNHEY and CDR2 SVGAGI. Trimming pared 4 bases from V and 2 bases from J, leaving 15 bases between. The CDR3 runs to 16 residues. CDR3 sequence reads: CASSSPPGQAGNTIYF. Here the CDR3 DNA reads TGTGCCAGCAGTTCCCCCCCGGGACAAGCTGGAAACACCATATATTTT.

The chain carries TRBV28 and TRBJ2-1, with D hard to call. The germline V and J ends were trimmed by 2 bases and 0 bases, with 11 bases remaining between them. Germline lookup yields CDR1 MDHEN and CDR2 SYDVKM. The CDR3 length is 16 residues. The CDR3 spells CASSLRFVSSYNEQFF. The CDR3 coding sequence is TGTGCCAGCAGTTTACGGTTCGTCAGCTCCTACAATGAGCAGTTCTTC. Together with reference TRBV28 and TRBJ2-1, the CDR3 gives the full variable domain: DVKVTQSSRYLVKRTGEKVFLECVQDMDHENMFWYRQDPGLGLRLIYFSYDVKMKEKGDIPEGYSVSREKKERFSLILESASTNQTSMYLCASSLRFVSSYNEQFFGPGTRLTVL.

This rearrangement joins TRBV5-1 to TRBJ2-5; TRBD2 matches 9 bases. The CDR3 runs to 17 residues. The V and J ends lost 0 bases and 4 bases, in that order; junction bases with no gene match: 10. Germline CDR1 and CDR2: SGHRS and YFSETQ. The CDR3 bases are TGCGCCAGCAGCTTGGGGCTAGCGGGACTCTCGGGAGAGACCCAGTACTTC. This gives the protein CASSLGLAGLSGETQYF.

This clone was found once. The CDR3 DNA follows: TGTGCCAGCAGCTTGGCAGGGAACACCGGGGAGCTGTTTTTT. It codes for CASSLAGNTGELFF. V and J are TRBV5-5 and TRBJ2-2; D gene ambiguous. V lost 0 bases and J 1 base, leaving 4 bases between the germline ends. CDR1 and CDR2 (germline): SGHKS, YYEKEE (reference sequence). The CDR3 has 14 residues.

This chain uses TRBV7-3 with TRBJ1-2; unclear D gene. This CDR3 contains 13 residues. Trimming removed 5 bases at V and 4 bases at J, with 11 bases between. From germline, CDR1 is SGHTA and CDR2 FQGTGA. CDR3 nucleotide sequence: TGTGCCAGCAGCCCTCGTGGAGGCTATGGCTACACCTTC. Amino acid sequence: CASSPRGGYGYTF.

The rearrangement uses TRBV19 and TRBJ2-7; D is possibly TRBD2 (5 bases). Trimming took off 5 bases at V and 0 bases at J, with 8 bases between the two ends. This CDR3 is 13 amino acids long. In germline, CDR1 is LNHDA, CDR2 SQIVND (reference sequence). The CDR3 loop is CASSEGFSYEQYF. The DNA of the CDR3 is TGTGCCAGTAGTGAGGGATTCTCCTACGAGCAGTACTTC.

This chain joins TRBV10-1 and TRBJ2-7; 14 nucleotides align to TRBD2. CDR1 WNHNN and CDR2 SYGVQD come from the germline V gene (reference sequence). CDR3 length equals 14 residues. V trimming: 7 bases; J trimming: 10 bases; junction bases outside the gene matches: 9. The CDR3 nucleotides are TGCGCCAGCAAAGGGACTAGCGGGGGCCACCCCCAGTACTTC. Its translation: CASKGTSGGHPQYF.

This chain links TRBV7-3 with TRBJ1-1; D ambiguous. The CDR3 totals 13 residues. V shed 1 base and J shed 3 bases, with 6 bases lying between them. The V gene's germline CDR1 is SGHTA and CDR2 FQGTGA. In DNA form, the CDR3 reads TGTGCCAGCAGCTTAAATGTTTACACTGAAGCTTTCTTT. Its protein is CASSLNVYTEAFF.

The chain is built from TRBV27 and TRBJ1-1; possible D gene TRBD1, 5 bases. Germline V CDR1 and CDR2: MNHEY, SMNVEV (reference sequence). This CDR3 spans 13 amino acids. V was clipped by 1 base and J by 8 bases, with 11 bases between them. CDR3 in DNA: TGTGCCAGCAGTTTATTTTGGGGGGTGGAAGCTTTCTTT. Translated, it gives CASSLFWGVEAFF.

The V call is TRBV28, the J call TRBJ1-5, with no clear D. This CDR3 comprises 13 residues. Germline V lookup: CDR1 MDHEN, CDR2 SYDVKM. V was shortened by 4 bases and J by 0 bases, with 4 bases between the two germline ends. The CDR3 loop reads CASSWVSNQPQHF. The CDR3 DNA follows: TGTGCCAGCAGTTGGGTTAGCAATCAGCCCCAGCATTTT. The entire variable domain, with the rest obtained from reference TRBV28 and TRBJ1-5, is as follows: DVKVTQSSRYLVKRTGEKVFLECVQDMDHENMFWYRQDPGLGLRLIYFSYDVKMKEKGDIPEGYSVSREKKERFSLILESASTNQTSMYLCASSWVSNQPQHFGDGTRLSIL.

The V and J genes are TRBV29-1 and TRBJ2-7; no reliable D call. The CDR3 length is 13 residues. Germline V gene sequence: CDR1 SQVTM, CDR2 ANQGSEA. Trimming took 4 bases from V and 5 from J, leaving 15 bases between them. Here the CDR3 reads CSVAAVMGNEQYF. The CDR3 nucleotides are TGCAGCGTTGCGGCGGTTATGGGGAACGAGCAGTACTTC.

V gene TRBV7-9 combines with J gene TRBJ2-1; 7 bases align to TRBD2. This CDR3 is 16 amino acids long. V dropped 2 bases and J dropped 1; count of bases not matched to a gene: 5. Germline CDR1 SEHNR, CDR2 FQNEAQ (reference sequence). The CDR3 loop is CASSLSLAASYNEQFF. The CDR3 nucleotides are TGTGCCAGCAGCTTAAGCCTAGCGGCTTCCTACAATGAGCAGTTCTTC.